A selection of T cell receptor beta chains follows, all from one sample in a study of OX40 agonist ivuxolimab in advanced cancers. The data were produced by immunoSEQ multiplex PCR, yet TCRdb's version contains in-frame clones alone and is incomplete. The table lists around 84,000 clones, about 94% of them singletons. The source was CD4+ or CD8+ T cells sorted from blood, collected in a trial of the OX40 agonist ivuxolimab. The source of these receptors is an adult with an advanced solid tumor such as melanoma, head and neck, liver or kidney cancer. CDR3s include the opening cysteine and the closing phenylalanine or tryptophan. A D gene is named only where the DNA matches it firmly. The size of a clone is reported for some rows only, either as once, few or many, or as a class for expanded clones.

v_gene	j_gene	d_gene	abundance	CDR3nt	CDR3aa
TRBV4-3	TRBJ1-1	NA	NA	TGCGCCAGCAGCCCCGGACAGTTTTTGGAAGCTTTCTTT	CASSPGQFLEAFF
TRBV7-9	TRBJ2-7	NA	NA	TGTGCCATTTTGGGCCAGGGGTTTCCCTACGAGCAGTACTTC	CAILGQGFPYEQYF
TRBV7-2	TRBJ2-1	TRBD2	NA	TGTGCCAGCAGCCCGCGGGAGTACCCCTACAATGAGCAGTTCTTC	CASSPREYPYNEQFF
TRBV4-3	TRBJ2-1	TRBD2	NA	TGCGCCAGCAGCCAAGAACCCCGCGGTAGCGGGAATGAGCAGTTCTTC	CASSQEPRGSGNEQFF
TRBV27	TRBJ2-1	TRBD2	NA	TGTGCCAGCAGTGCTGCGGGAGGGCTTGAGCAGTTCTTC	CASSAAGGLEQFF
TRBV5-4	TRBJ1-2	NA	NA	TGTGCCAGCAGCTTTTCCCTGTCGGAGTCTTACTATGGCTACACCTTC	CASSFSLSESYYGYTF
TRBV6-1	TRBJ2-1	NA	NA	TGTGCCAGCAGTGAAGGAGGTTACTTCGCCTACAATGAGCAGTTCTTC	CASSEGGYFAYNEQFF
TRBV7-9	TRBJ2-7	TRBD1	NA	TGTGCCAGCAGCTTACAGGGGGCATTCGACGAGCAGTACTTC	CASSLQGAFDEQYF
TRBV7-2	TRBJ2-2	NA	NA	TGTGCCAGCAGCTTGTCGGTGGGGGGACTTATCACCGGGGAGCTGTTTTTT	CASSLSVGGLITGELFF
TRBV6-7	TRBJ1-2	NA	NA	TGTGCCAGCAATGTCCCTCAGGGGAGGTTTGGCTATGGCTACACCTTC	CASNVPQGRFGYGYTF
TRBV7-9	TRBJ1-1	NA	once	TGTGCCAGCAGCCCCCCACAGGGAAGGGCCGAAACTGAAGCTTTCTTT	CASSPPQGRAETEAFF
TRBV11-2	TRBJ1-4	NA	NA	TGTGCCAGCAGCTTGGACCCAGAAAAACTGTTTTTT	CASSLDPEKLFF
TRBV4-2	TRBJ2-1	TRBD2	NA	TGTGCCAGCAGCAGACAAATCGGCGAAGTGACTAGCGGCTACAATGAGCAGTTCTTC	CASSRQIGEVTSGYNEQFF
TRBV7-8	TRBJ2-1	TRBD2	NA	TGTGCCAGCAGGTGGAGCGGGGAACGGGTCATGGGTGAGCAGTTCTTC	CASRWSGERVMGEQFF
TRBV9	TRBJ2-1	TRBD2	NA	TGTGCCAGCAGCGTAGCGGTAGCGGGGGCTAACAATGAGCAGTTCTTC	CASSVAVAGANNEQFF
TRBV4-3	TRBJ2-6	NA	once	TGCGCCAGCAGCCAAGCCCCGAGGGGGGTGACCTTCTCTGGGGCCAACGTCCTGACTTTC	CASSQAPRGVTFSGANVLTF
TRBV7-9	TRBJ2-7	NA	NA	TGTGCCAGCAGCTACAGTTCCTACGAGCAGTACTTC	CASSYSSYEQYF
TRBV27	TRBJ2-7	TRBD1	NA	TGTGCCAGCAGTATAACGGGACAGGGTGGGTCTCGGCAGTACTTC	CASSITGQGGSRQYF
TRBV4-2	TRBJ2-7	TRBD1	NA	TGTGCCAGCAGCCACCCGGGACAGGGGCCCCACGAGCAGTACTTC	CASSHPGQGPHEQYF
TRBV9	TRBJ1-2	NA	NA	TGTGCCAGCAGCGTAGACGTCGGCATGCGGGTACCTAACTATGGCTACACCTTC	CASSVDVGMRVPNYGYTF
TRBV5-4	TRBJ2-7	TRBD1	NA	TGTGCCAGCAGCGTGGGGGACAGGGGGGCCTACGAGCAGTACTTC	CASSVGDRGAYEQYF
TRBV5-1	TRBJ2-1	NA	NA	TGCGCCAGCAGGCCTTTAGGGTCGGGGGAGGTCCCTTCCTACAATGAGCAGTTCTTC	CASRPLGSGEVPSYNEQFF
TRBV7-6	TRBJ2-7	NA	NA	TGTGCCAGCATGAAGGGGGCGGGGTACGAGCAGTACTTC	CASMKGAGYEQYF
TRBV27	TRBJ1-1	NA	NA	TGTGCCAGCAGTCCTCAAGTTTGGGACACTGAAGCTTTCTTT	CASSPQVWDTEAFF
TRBV20-1	TRBJ2-1	NA	NA	TGCAGTGCCCCCCACTACAATGAGCAGTTCTTC	CSAPHYNEQFF
TRBV7-9	TRBJ1-3	NA	NA	TGTGCCAGCAGCTTAGTGGGATGGAGAAACACCATATATTTT	CASSLVGWRNTIYF
TRBV7-3	TRBJ1-2	NA	NA	TGTGCCAGCAGCCCAACTTCAGGGACCCCCTATGGCTACACCTTC	CASSPTSGTPYGYTF
TRBV28	TRBJ2-7	TRBD2	NA	TGTGCCAGCAGCCGAACCAGCGGGGGACCCTACGAGCAGTACTTC	CASSRTSGGPYEQYF
TRBV10-2	TRBJ2-7	NA	NA	TGCGCCAGCAGGGGGGGAGCGGACGAGCAGTACTTC	CASRGGADEQYF
TRBV19	TRBJ2-2	TRBD2	NA	TGTGCCAGTAGTATCTGGCTAGCGGACACCGGGGAGCTGTTTTTT	CASSIWLADTGELFF
TRBV18	TRBJ2-1	NA	once	TGTGCCAGCTCACCAATGACCGGGACCCAGTTCTTC	CASSPMTGTQFF
TRBV6-6	TRBJ2-7	NA	once	TGTGCCAGCAGTTCAAATTACGAGCAGTACTTC	CASSSNYEQYF
TRBV19	TRBJ2-7	TRBD1	NA	TGTGCCAGTAGTATAAAGGGACAGGAGTACGAGCAGTACTTC	CASSIKGQEYEQYF
TRBV18	TRBJ2-7	NA	NA	TGTGCCAGCTCACCACTGAGGGGGGTCGCCTCTTACGAGCAGTACTTC	CASSPLRGVASYEQYF
TRBV4-1	TRBJ2-7	NA	NA	TGCGCCAGCAGCCAAGAGGGCAGCACCTACGAGCAGTACTTC	CASSQEGSTYEQYF
TRBV9	TRBJ2-2	TRBD2	NA	TGTGCCAGCAGCGTTACGACTAGCGGGAGCCGGACGCTGTTTTTT	CASSVTTSGSRTLFF
TRBV4-2	TRBJ1-1	NA	NA	TGTGCCAGCAGCCCCCAAATGGGGGTAAGGAACACTGAAGCTTTCTTT	CASSPQMGVRNTEAFF
TRBV10-3	TRBJ2-1	NA	NA	TGTGCCATCAGTGAAATTTGGGCAGGGGAGGGCAGTGAGCAGTTCTTC	CAISEIWAGEGSEQFF
TRBV4-3	TRBJ1-2	NA	NA	TGCGCCAGCAGCCAAGATTGGGGCCGGGACTATGGCTACACCTTC	CASSQDWGRDYGYTF
TRBV6-5	TRBJ2-1	TRBD2	NA	TGTGCCAGCAGTTGGGAGGGCTATACGGCTAACAATGAGCAGTTCTTC	CASSWEGYTANNEQFF
TRBV29-1	TRBJ2-1	NA	NA	TGCAGCGTTCCACAGGGCAACTACAATGAGCAGTTCTTC	CSVPQGNYNEQFF
TRBV4-1	TRBJ1-1	NA	NA	TGCGCCAGCAGCCAAGCCGGGAACACTGAAGCTTTCTTT	CASSQAGNTEAFF
TRBV4-1	TRBJ1-2	NA	NA	TGCGCCAGCAGCCAAGTAGGGTTTTCCGGCTACACCTTC	CASSQVGFSGYTF
TRBV7-2	TRBJ1-4	NA	NA	TGTGCCAGCAGCCGCGTCAGGGATTATAATGAAAAACTGTTTTTT	CASSRVRDYNEKLFF
TRBV4-2	TRBJ2-7	TRBD2	once	TGTGCCAGCAGCCAAGGACTAGCGGTTACCTACGAGCAGTACTTC	CASSQGLAVTYEQYF
TRBV4-3	TRBJ1-2	NA	NA	TGCGCCAGCAGCCAAGATCGCGCAGGGAACTATGGCTACACCTTC	CASSQDRAGNYGYTF
TRBV9	TRBJ2-3	TRBD2	NA	TGTGCCAGCAGCACCGGGACTAGCGGGACAGATACGCAGTATTTT	CASSTGTSGTDTQYF
TRBV28	TRBJ1-1	NA	NA	TGTGCCAGCAGTCCCCGGTCTAAGGTGGTGACCTTGAACACTGAAGCTTTCTTT	CASSPRSKVVTLNTEAFF
TRBV7-8	TRBJ1-1	NA	NA	TGTGCCAGCAGCTTAGACTGGGGGAGCACTGAAGCTTTCTTT	CASSLDWGSTEAFF
TRBV9	TRBJ2-1	NA	NA	TGTGCCAGCAGCGTAGTTGCGTCCCCCTACAATGAGCAGTTCTTC	CASSVVASPYNEQFF
TRBV6-5	TRBJ1-1	NA	NA	TGTGCCATCAACCAGGGATATAACACTGAAGCTTTCTTT	CAINQGYNTEAFF
TRBV5-6	TRBJ1-2	NA	NA	TGTGCCAGCAGCTTCCAAGGGGGTGGCTATGGCTACACCTTC	CASSFQGGGYGYTF
TRBV4-2	TRBJ2-7	TRBD2	NA	TGTGCCAGCAGCCCCGAGGGGCGGGAGGGCGGCTACGAGCAGTACTTC	CASSPEGREGGYEQYF
TRBV25-1	TRBJ2-1	NA	NA	TGTGCCAGCAGTGAACTAAGCTCCTACAATGAGCAGTTCTTC	CASSELSSYNEQFF
TRBV5-6	TRBJ2-1	TRBD2	NA	TGTGCCAGCAGCTTGGGTGCGGGGGGAAGGTACAATGAGCAGTTCTTC	CASSLGAGGRYNEQFF